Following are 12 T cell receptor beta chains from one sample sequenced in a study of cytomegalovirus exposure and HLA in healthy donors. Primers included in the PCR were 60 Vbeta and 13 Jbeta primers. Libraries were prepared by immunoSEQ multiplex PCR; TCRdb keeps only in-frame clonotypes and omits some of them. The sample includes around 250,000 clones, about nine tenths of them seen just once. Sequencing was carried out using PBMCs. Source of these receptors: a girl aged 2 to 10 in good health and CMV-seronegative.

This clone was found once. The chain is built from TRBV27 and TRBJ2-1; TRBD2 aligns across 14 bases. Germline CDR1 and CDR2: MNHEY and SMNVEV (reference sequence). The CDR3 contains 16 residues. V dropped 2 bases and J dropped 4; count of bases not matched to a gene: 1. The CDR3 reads CASSLGTSGGYNEQFF. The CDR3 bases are TGTGCCAGCAGTTTAGGGACTAGCGGGGGTTACAATGAGCAGTTCTTC.

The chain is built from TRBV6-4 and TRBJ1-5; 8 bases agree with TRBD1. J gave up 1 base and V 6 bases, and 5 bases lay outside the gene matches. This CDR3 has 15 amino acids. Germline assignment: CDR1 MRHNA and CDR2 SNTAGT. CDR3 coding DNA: TGTGCCAGCAGCCCACAGGGGGACAGCAATCAGCCCCAGCATTTT. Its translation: CASSPQGDSNQPQHF.

CDR3 residues: CASSYRRRDTEAFF. The CDR3 nucleotides are TGTGCCAGCAGTTACCGGCGCAGGGACACTGAAGCTTTCTTT. The rearrangement links TRBV28 to TRBJ1-1; possibly TRBD1 for D (5 bases). The length of the CDR3 is 14 residues. The germline CDR1 and CDR2 sequences are MDHEN and SYDVKM. Trimming shortened V by 4 bases and J by 3 bases, and 12 bases separated the two germline ends.

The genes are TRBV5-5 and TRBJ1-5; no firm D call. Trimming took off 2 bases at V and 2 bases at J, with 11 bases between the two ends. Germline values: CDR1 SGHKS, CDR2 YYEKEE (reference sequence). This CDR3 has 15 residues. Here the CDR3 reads CASSFGSGGNQPQHF. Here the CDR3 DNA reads TGTGCCAGCAGCTTTGGGTCGGGTGGCAATCAGCCCCAGCATTTT.

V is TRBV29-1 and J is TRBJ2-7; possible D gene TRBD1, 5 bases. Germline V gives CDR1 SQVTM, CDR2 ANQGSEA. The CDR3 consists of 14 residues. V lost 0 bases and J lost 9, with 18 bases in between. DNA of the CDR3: TGCAGCGTTGAAGAGACAGCCGGTGTTGCGAGGCAGTACTTC. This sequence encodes CSVEETAGVARQYF.

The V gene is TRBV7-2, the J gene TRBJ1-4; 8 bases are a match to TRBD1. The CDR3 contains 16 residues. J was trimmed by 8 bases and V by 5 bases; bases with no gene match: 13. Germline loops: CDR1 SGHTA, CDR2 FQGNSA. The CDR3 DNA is TGTGCCAGCAGCAATACGGGACAGGTCGGTGGGGAAAAACTGTTTTTT. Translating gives CASSNTGQVGGEKLFF.

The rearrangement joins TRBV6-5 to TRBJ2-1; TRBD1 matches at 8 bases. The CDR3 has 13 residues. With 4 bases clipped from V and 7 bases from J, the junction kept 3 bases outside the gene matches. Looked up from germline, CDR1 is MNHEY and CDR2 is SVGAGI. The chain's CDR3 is CASSWTGTNEQFF. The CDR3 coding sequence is TGTGCCAGCAGTTGGACAGGGACGAATGAGCAGTTCTTC.

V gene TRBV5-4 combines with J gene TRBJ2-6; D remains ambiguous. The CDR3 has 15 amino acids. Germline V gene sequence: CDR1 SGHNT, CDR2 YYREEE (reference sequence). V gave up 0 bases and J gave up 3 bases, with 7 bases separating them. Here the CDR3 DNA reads TGTGCCAGCAGCTTGGAATTCGGTGGGGCCAACGTCCTGACTTTC. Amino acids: CASSLEFGGANVLTF.

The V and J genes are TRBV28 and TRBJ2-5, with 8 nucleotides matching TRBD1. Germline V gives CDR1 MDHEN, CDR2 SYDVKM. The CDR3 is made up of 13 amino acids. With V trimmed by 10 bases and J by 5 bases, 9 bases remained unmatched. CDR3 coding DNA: TGTGCCACAGACAGGGGTTCATACGAGACCCAGTACTTC. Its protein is CATDRGSYETQYF.

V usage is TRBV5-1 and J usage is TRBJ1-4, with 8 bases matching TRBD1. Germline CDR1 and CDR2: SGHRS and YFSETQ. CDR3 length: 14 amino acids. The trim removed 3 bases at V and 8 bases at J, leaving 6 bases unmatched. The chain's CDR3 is CASSWDRPSEKLFF. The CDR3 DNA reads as TGCGCCAGCAGCTGGGACAGGCCAAGCGAAAAACTGTTTTTT.

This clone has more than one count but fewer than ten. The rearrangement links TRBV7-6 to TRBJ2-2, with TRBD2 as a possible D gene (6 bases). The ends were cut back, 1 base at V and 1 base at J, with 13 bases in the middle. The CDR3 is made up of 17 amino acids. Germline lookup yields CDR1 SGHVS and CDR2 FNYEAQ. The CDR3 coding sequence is TGTGCCAGCAGCTTAGAACGGCGGGGACTGAACACCGGGGAGCTGTTTTTT. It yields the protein CASSLERRGLNTGELFF.

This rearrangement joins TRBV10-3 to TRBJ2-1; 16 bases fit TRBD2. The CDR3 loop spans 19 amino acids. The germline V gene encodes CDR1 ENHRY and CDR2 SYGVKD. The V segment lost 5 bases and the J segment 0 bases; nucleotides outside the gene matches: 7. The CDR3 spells CAISIGGLAGGSSYNEQFF. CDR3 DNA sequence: TGTGCCATCAGTATAGGGGGACTAGCGGGAGGGAGCTCCTACAATGAGCAGTTCTTC.